This T cell receptor beta chain was retrieved from a study of shared clonotypes between healthy human individuals. Germline V gene lookup returns CDR1 LNHDA and CDR2 SQIVND (reference sequence). The CDR3 has 14 residues. V was clipped by 8 bases and J by 7 bases; unmatched bases: 12. The donors, all of them Caucasian adults, lived in Nashville, Tennessee. It was into CD45RA+ naive and CD45RA-negative memory subsets that the CD4+ cells were split. Each replicate PCR on the sorted subsets used about 220 ng DNA (roughly 27,000 T cell genomes). Profiled with immunoSEQ multiplex PCR; TCRdb holds only in-frame clones, not every one. The table shows millions of clones, with 90% to 95% occurring only once.

The source is a man aged 18 to 30 in good health. Some clones in this sample may be carry-over from other donors' samples. The sequencing input was naive CD4+ T cells from PBMCs. Subset given: CD45RA+ positively selected. The chain combines TRBV19 with TRBJ1-1; TRBD1 agrees at 8 bases. CDR3 DNA sequence: TGTGCCAGTTCCCGACAGGGGAGGATGGGTGAAGCTTTCTTT. Translation gives CASSRQGRMGEAFF.